This T cell receptor (beta chain) emerged from a study of blood T cell repertoires in COVID-19. TCRdb's copy holds only in-frame clones and misses some; the assay was immunoSEQ multiplex PCR. The table records 150,000 or so clones, 81% of them present only once. There are 13 residues in the CDR3. The V and J ends lost 1 base and 3 bases respectively, with 4 bases between them. Germline V gives CDR1 SGHNT, CDR2 YENEEA. Donors were grouped by their self-reported clinical history. The TCR comes from a woman in her thirties or forties with acute COVID-19. The sample consisted of PBMCs or T cells enriched from blood (not recorded which). This rearrangement joins TRBV11-3 to TRBJ2-1; D gene uncertain. The CDR3 protein is CASSLAGYNEQFF. DNA for the CDR3: TGTGCCAGCAGCTTAGCGGGCTACAATGAGCAGTTCTTC.